The rows below give T cell receptor beta chains drawn from one sample of a study of shared clonotypes between healthy human individuals. Assay used: immunoSEQ multiplex PCR; TCRdb lists only in-frame clones, some missing. Altogether about 120,000 clones are present, over 65% being singletons, with the ten largest covering roughly a quarter. Material: memory CD8+ T cells sorted from blood. All receptors derive from a woman in her 30s in good health. Each CDR3 is given with its conserved first and last residue. A D gene is named only where the DNA matches it firmly. A row's size may be missing; if present it is once, few, many or a size class.

>TRBV5-1|TRBJ1-1|-|-
TGCGCCAGCAGCTTGGGCAGCTTGAACACTGAAGCTTTCTTT
CASSLGSLNTEAFF
>TRBV25-1|TRBJ1-5|-|TRBD1
TGTGCCAGCGGACACAGGGGGCAAGGTCAGCCCCAGCATTTT
CASGHRGQGQPQHF
>TRBV11-3|TRBJ2-7|-|-
TGTGCCAGCAGCCAAGGCCCGACGACTTACGAGCAGTACTTC
CASSQGPTTYEQYF
>TRBV5-1|TRBJ1-5|-|-
TGCGCCAGCAGCTTGGAAGACAATCAGCCCCAGCATTTT
CASSLEDNQPQHF
>TRBV20-1|TRBJ2-5|-|-
TGCAGTGCTAGGATGGAGACCCAGTACTTC
CSARMETQYF
>TRBV14|TRBJ2-1|-|TRBD2
TGTGCCAGCAGCCAAGCTAGCGGGAGGTACAATGAGCAGTTCTTC
CASSQASGRYNEQFF
>TRBV6-5|TRBJ2-6|-|-
TGTGCCAGCAGCCCCCGTGGCTCTGGGGCCAACGTCCTGACTTTC
CASSPRGSGANVLTF
>TRBV9|TRBJ2-2|-|-
TGTGCCAGCAGCTTAATAGTATCCGGACCCGGGGAGCTGTTTTTT
CASSLIVSGPGELFF
>TRBV7-2|TRBJ2-2|few|TRBD2
TGTGCCAGCAGCTTAGGACTAGCGGGAGGCCTGATCGGGGAGCTGTTTTTT
CASSLGLAGGLIGELFF
>TRBV28|TRBJ2-7|once|-
TGTGCCAGCTACTCGGACAGCTTCTCCTACGAGCAGTACTTC
CASYSDSFSYEQYF
>TRBV5-1|TRBJ2-7|-|-
TGCGCCAGCAGGGTTTGGGAGGCCTCCTCCTACGAGCAGTACTTC
CASRVWEASSYEQYF
>TRBV7-8|TRBJ2-7|-|TRBD1
TGTGCCAGCAGCTTAGTGGGACAGGGTTCCTACGAGCAGTACTTC
CASSLVGQGSYEQYF
>TRBV27|TRBJ2-6|once|-
TGTGCCAGCAGTCACCAGCATAAAGGGGCCAACGTCCTGACTTTC
CASSHQHKGANVLTF
>TRBV19|TRBJ2-6|-|-
TGTGCCAGTAGTGTGGCGATACTCTACCCGGGGGCCAACGTCCTGACTTTC
CASSVAILYPGANVLTF
>TRBV29-1|TRBJ2-7|-|-
TGCAGCGCTTGCCGACAACAGGGGGACTACTACGAGCAGTACTTC
CSACRQQGDYYEQYF
>TRBV29-1|TRBJ2-7|-|TRBD2
TGCAGCGTCAGACTAGCGGAGGCCTACGAGCAGTACTTC
CSVRLAEAYEQYF
>TRBV27|TRBJ1-5|-|TRBD1
TGTGCCAGCAGTAGGGACAGAAGTGGCAATCAGCCCCAGCATTTT
CASSRDRSGNQPQHF
>TRBV14|TRBJ2-7|-|TRBD2
TGTGCCAGCAGCCAAGATTGGCTAGCGGGAGAATACGAGCAGTACTTC
CASSQDWLAGEYEQYF
>TRBV6-7|TRBJ2-7|many|-
TGTGCCAGCAGTTACTCGAACACACGCTACTACGAGCAGTACTTC
CASSYSNTRYYEQYF
>TRBV19|TRBJ1-5|-|-
TGTGCCAGTAGTATTAAGGGCAATCAGCCCCAGCATTTT
CASSIKGNQPQHF
>TRBV27|TRBJ2-5|-|TRBD2
TGTGCCAGCAGTTTAGCGAACGGGAGGGCCCTCGGGGAGACCCAGTACTTC
CASSLANGRALGETQYF
>TRBV6-4|TRBJ2-3|-|-
TGTGCCTCATCGGGGGTAATAACAGATACGCAGTATTTT
CASSGVITDTQYF
>TRBV25-1|TRBJ2-4|-|-
TGTGCCAGCAGTGGGTCGGCAGCCATAGCCAAAAACATTCAGTACTTC
CASSGSAAIAKNIQYF
>TRBV7-2|TRBJ2-7|-|-
TGTGCCAGCAGCTCCGTTGCTGGGCACGAGCAGTACTTC
CASSSVAGHEQYF
>TRBV4-1|TRBJ1-3|-|-
TGCGCCAGCAGCCAACAGGGGACTGGAAACACCATATATTTT
CASSQQGTGNTIYF
>TRBV5-4|TRBJ2-5|-|-
TGTGCCAGCAGCGTTGGGGGGAGACAAGAGACCCAGTACTTC
CASSVGGRQETQYF
>TRBV15|TRBJ1-4|-|-
TGTGCCACCAGCCCCCCCCATGGGAGAAATCGAGAAAAACTGTTTTTT
CATSPPHGRNREKLFF
>TRBV2|TRBJ2-7|-|-
TGTGCCAGCAAAGGGTCAGAACCCTACGAGCAGTACTTC
CASKGSEPYEQYF
>TRBV27|TRBJ2-5|few|TRBD2
TGTGCCAGCAGACGACTAGCGGGAGTAGAGGAGACCCAGTACTTC
CASRRLAGVEETQYF
>TRBV6-5|TRBJ1-4|-|-
TGTGCCAGCAATCCCCGGGACCACGAAAAACTGTTTTTT
CASNPRDHEKLFF
>TRBV28|TRBJ2-7|-|-
TGTGCCAGCAGTTTACTCGAGGGGCCTTCCTCCTACGAGCAGTACTTC
CASSLLEGPSSYEQYF
>TRBV28|TRBJ2-7|-|-
TGTGTCCACTGGGGGACCTACGAGCAGTACTTC
CVHWGTYEQYF
>TRBV15|TRBJ1-4|-|TRBD1
TGTGCCACCAGCAGGGGTAGGGGACAGGGGAATGAAAAACTGTTTTTT
CATSRGRGQGNEKLFF
>TRBV25-1|TRBJ1-5|few|-
TGTGCCAGCAGTGACTCGGACAAGAGTCATCAGCCCCAGCATTTT
CASSDSDKSHQPQHF
>TRBV7-9|TRBJ2-5|-|-
TGTGCCAGCAGCTTAGATGGGGAGACCCAGTACTTC
CASSLDGETQYF
>TRBV28|TRBJ2-7|once|TRBD2
TGTGCCAGCAGCCGCCCTAGCGGGAGTTACTACGAGCAGTACTTC
CASSRPSGSYYEQYF
>TRBV27|TRBJ2-3|-|TRBD1
TGTGCCAGCAGTCGAGGGACAGGGGGCACAGATACGCAGTATTTT
CASSRGTGGTDTQYF
>TRBV2|TRBJ2-7|-|-
TGTGCCAGCAGTAGTCCTTTAGGGCACGAGCAGTACTTC
CASSSPLGHEQYF
>TRBV25-1|TRBJ2-3|-|-
TGTGCCAGCAGCATAGGAGGAGCTAGCGTCGGCACAGATACGCAGTATTTT
CASSIGGASVGTDTQYF
>TRBV27|TRBJ2-3|-|-
TGTGCCAGCAGCCCCTTGCCCGGGTGGGATACGCAGTATTTT
CASSPLPGWDTQYF
>TRBV27|TRBJ2-5|-|-
TGTGCCAGCAGTTTAGTACTAGGGGAGACCCAGTACTTC
CASSLVLGETQYF
>TRBV5-5|TRBJ2-5|few|TRBD2
TGTGCCAGCAGCTTGGCCTCCACTAGCGGGAGGGTGAAGACCCAGTACTTC
CASSLASTSGRVKTQYF
>TRBV5-1|TRBJ1-1|-|-
TGCGCCAGCAGCTTGCAGGGGATAGGGAACACTGAAGCTTTCTTT
CASSLQGIGNTEAFF
>TRBV30|TRBJ1-3|-|-
TGTGCCTGGGCTCAGGGTATCTCTGGAAACACCATATATTTT
CAWAQGISGNTIYF
>TRBV2|TRBJ2-1|-|TRBD1
TGTGCCAGCAGTGCCGGGACAGGGGGGATCTACAATGAGCAGTTCTTC
CASSAGTGGIYNEQFF
>TRBV6-1|TRBJ1-2|many|-
TGTGCCAGCAGTGAAGCGGAGCAATTCACTTTAGGTGGCTACACCTTC
CASSEAEQFTLGGYTF
>TRBV7-8|TRBJ2-7|-|-
TGTGCCAGCAGCGCTTCGCGCGGGGTCGCCTACGAGCAGTACTTC
CASSASRGVAYEQYF
>TRBV19|TRBJ1-5|-|TRBD1
TGTGCCAGTAGTATCCGACAGGGATCCTATAGCAATCAGCCCCAGCATTTT
CASSIRQGSYSNQPQHF
>TRBV28|TRBJ2-1|few|-
TGTGCCAGCAGTTTAATTACGGGTCGGGAGAGCTCCTACAATGAGCAGTTCTTC
CASSLITGRESSYNEQFF
>TRBV7-6|TRBJ2-2|few|-
TGTGCCAGCAGCTACGAAATTAGGATGAACACCGGGGAGCTGTTTTTT
CASSYEIRMNTGELFF